This T cell receptor (beta chain) was identified during a study of shared clonotypes between healthy human individuals. Genomic DNA from each subset was divided evenly over several immunoSEQ plates. Method: immunoSEQ multiplex PCR; TCRdb's copy keeps in-frame clones and lacks some. The repertoire holds more than 2,000,000 clones, about 92% seen once, with roughly 0.15% in the top ten. This TCR was sampled from a man between 18 and 29 years old in good health. Sequencing was done on a sample of naive CD4+ T cells sorted from blood. Subset here: CD45RA+ positively selected.

The CDR3 is CASRGGAGQETQYF. In DNA, the CDR3 is TGTGCCAGCAGAGGGGGAGCGGGGCAAGAGACCCAGTACTTC. V usage is TRBV6-5 and J usage is TRBJ2-5; D is possibly TRBD2 (7 bases). Germline CDR1 reads MNHEY; CDR2 reads SVGAGI. This CDR3 has 14 residues. V was cut by 6 bases and J by 2 bases, with 13 bases left in between.